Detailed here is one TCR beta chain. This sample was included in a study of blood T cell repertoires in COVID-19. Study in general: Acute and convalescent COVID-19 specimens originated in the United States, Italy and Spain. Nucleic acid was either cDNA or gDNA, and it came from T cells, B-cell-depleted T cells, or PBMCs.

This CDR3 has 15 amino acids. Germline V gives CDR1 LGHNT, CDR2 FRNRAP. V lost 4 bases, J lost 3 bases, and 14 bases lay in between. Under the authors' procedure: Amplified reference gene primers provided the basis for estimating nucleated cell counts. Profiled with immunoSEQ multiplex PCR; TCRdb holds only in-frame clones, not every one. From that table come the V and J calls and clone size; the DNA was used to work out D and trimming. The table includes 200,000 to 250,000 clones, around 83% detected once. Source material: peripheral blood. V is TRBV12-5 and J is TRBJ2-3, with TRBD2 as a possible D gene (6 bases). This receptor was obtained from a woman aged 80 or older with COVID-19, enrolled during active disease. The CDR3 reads CASGWGVSGTDTQYF. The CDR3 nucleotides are TGTGCTAGTGGTTGGGGGGTTTCCGGTACAGATACGCAGTATTTT.